The 25 T cell receptor beta chains below all came from one sample that was sequenced in a study of post-analysis software for immune sequencing data. Unique molecular identifiers featured in each of the TCR beta cDNA libraries. Using its own MiXCR run on the PCR reads, TCRdb lists one record per CDR3 protein. The sample carries fewer than 850,000 distinct CDR3 sequences, just under 30% recorded once. Study-level results: Higher frequency in patients than in controls was seen for five TRBV segments, with TRBV5-6, TRBV5-1 and TRBV20-1 among them.

Antigens of these TCRs are unknown. Sequenced input: blood. The source of these receptors is a girl aged 5 to 17 with multiple sclerosis.

CDR3 nucleotide sequence: TGTGCCAGTAGAAAGGACAGGGTTTTCGATACGCAGTATTTT. Protein: CASRKDRVFDTQYF. The genes are TRBV19 and TRBJ2-3; 8 nucleotides line up with TRBD1. Germline V gives CDR1 LNHDA, CDR2 SQIVND (reference sequence). This CDR3 is built from 14 residues. Trimming at V came to 6 bases and at J to 6 bases, leaving 8 bases not matched to a gene.

This clonotype occurred a few times. J is TRBJ2-5 and V is TRBV9, with 8 nucleotides matching TRBD2. The CDR3 extends over 16 amino acids. Germline values: CDR1 SGDLS, CDR2 YYNGEE. J was trimmed by 0 bases and V by 0 bases; bases with no gene match: 4. The CDR3 reads CASSVGGGRYQETQYF. CDR3 in DNA: TGTGCCAGCAGCGTAGGTGGCGGGAGGTACCAAGAGACCCAGTACTTC.

This clonotype has at least ten counts. V usage is TRBV20-1 and J usage is TRBJ2-7; 8 nucleotides match TRBD2. After removal of 3 bases from V and 5 bases from J, the junction contained 12 bases not matched to a gene. The CDR3 runs to 15 residues. CDR1 DFQATT and CDR2 SNEGSKA come from the germline V gene (reference sequence). CDR3 sequence reads: CSARYQERERNEQYF. The CDR3 DNA reads as TGCAGTGCTAGGTACCAAGAGCGGGAGCGGAACGAGCAGTACTTC.

V is TRBV29-1 and J is TRBJ2-2; 7 nucleotides line up with TRBD2. The CDR3 spans 14 residues. Germline assignment: CDR1 SQVTM and CDR2 ANQGSEA. Losses at the gene ends were 5 bases for V and 6 bases for J; bases not matched to a gene: 9. In nucleotides, the CDR3 is TGCAGCGTTTTCGGGCTAGCGGAACCCGGGGAGCTGTTTTTT. It codes for CSVFGLAEPGELFF.

The sample holds a few counts of this clonotype. The chain links TRBV14 to TRBJ2-7; tentatively, D is TRBD1 (7 bases). CDR1 and CDR2 from the germline V gene are SGHDN and FVKESK. Deletions cut 3 bases from V and 0 bases from J, with 27 bases between. The CDR3 length is 20 residues. As DNA, the CDR3 is TGTGCCAGCAGCCACCGGCGGGGACAGCTAAAAAGAAAAAGCTCCTACGAGCAGTACTTC. Protein product: CASSHRRGQLKRKSSYEQYF.

The chain joins TRBV7-2 to TRBJ2-2, with a possible D match to TRBD1 (5 bases). The length of the CDR3 is 16 residues. Germline assignment: CDR1 SGHTA and CDR2 FQGNSA. V lost 3 bases, J lost 2 bases, and 13 bases lay in between. CDR3 DNA: TGTGCCAGCAGCTTGTTCGCGCAGGGCAACACCGGGGAGCTGTTTTTT. It translates to CASSLFAQGNTGELFF.

This clonotype was observed many times. The V and J genes are TRBV7-2 and TRBJ2-1; D may be TRBD2 (5 bases). Germline V gene sequence: CDR1 SGHTA, CDR2 FQGNSA. With 4 bases removed from V and 4 bases from J, the gap between germline ends came to 11 bases. CDR3 length: 14 amino acids. For the CDR3, the DNA is TGTGCCAGCAGCTCTTTAGCGAGTTACAATGAGCAGTTCTTC. Translated: CASSSLASYNEQFF.

In its sample, this clonotype was seen a few times. V gene TRBV5-1 combines with J gene TRBJ1-1, with D possibly TRBD1 on 5 matching bases. Trimming stripped 3 bases from V and 1 base from J, with 10 bases between. Germline assignment: CDR1 SGHRS and CDR2 YFSETQ. The CDR3 is 14 residues long. CDR3 coding DNA: TGCGCCAGCAGCTCCGGCGGGGGGAACACTGAAGCTTTCTTT. It codes for CASSSGGGNTEAFF.

V usage is TRBV29-1 and J usage is TRBJ2-7; 9 bases align to TRBD2. This CDR3 comprises 15 residues. CDR1 and CDR2 from the germline V gene are SQVTM and ANQGSEA. The junction had 11 bases not matched to a gene; V was cut back by 4 bases and J by 4 bases. Here the CDR3 DNA reads TGCAGCGTTGTTCGCGGGGCTAGCGGGATTTACGAGCAGTACTTC. Amino acid sequence: CSVVRGASGIYEQYF.

This chain links TRBV29-1 with TRBJ2-5; no reliable D call. V gave up 7 bases and J gave up 3 bases, with 15 bases separating them. The V gene's germline CDR1 is SQVTM and CDR2 ANQGSEA. The CDR3 has 13 amino acids. This chain's CDR3 is CSAMRPEKETQYF. The CDR3 coding sequence is TGCAGCGCTATGAGACCCGAGAAAGAGACCCAGTACTTC.

The sample holds a few counts of this clonotype. The rearrangement links TRBV7-2 to TRBJ1-2, with TRBD1 as a possible D gene (6 bases). Germline CDR1 SGHTA, CDR2 FQGNSA. Trimming removed 1 base from V and 0 bases from J, with 9 bases in between. The CDR3 sequence is 15 residues long. The CDR3 loop is CASSLDRATNYGYTF. The CDR3, as DNA: TGTGCCAGCAGCTTAGACAGGGCTACTAACTATGGCTACACCTTC.

The chain combines TRBV29-1 with TRBJ2-7; D is undetermined. Germline V gene lookup returns CDR1 SQVTM and CDR2 ANQGSEA. Between the trimmed V and J ends, which lost 4 bases and 2 bases, there was a span of 12 bases. This CDR3 is built from 13 residues. CDR3 sequence reads: CSVVEAQTYEQYF. The DNA of the CDR3 is TGCAGCGTTGTCGAGGCTCAGACCTACGAGCAGTACTTC.

The chain is built from TRBV10-3 and TRBJ1-1; D is possibly TRBD1 (5 bases). Germline V lookup: CDR1 ENHRY, CDR2 SYGVKD. V gave up 4 bases and J gave up 3 bases, with 12 bases separating them. CDR3 length: 14 residues. This chain's CDR3 is CAISVGLGDTEAFF. The CDR3 bases are TGTGCCATCAGTGTGGGGCTAGGGGACACTGAAGCTTTCTTT.

This sequence joins TRBV2 and TRBJ2-7; 9 bases line up with TRBD1. The germline gives CDR1 SNHLY, CDR2 FYNNEI. The CDR3 covers 16 residues. The trim removed 6 bases at V and 0 bases at J, leaving 9 bases unmatched. The CDR3 here is CASRGTGSYPSYEQYF. CDR3 DNA: TGTGCCAGCAGGGGGACAGGGAGCTATCCCTCCTACGAGCAGTACTTC.

The chain is built from TRBV4-1 and TRBJ2-5; maybe TRBD1 (5 bases). The CDR3 consists of 13 residues. V was shortened by 0 bases and J by 10 bases, with 12 bases between the two germline ends. In germline, CDR1 is MGHRA, CDR2 YSYEKL. CDR3 coding DNA: TGCGCCAGCAGCCAAGAGCAAGGGGTGCTCCAGTACTTC. As protein: CASSQEQGVLQYF.

The chain combines TRBV25-1 with TRBJ1-2; a weak D match, TRBD1 (6 bases). The germline V and J ends were trimmed by 6 bases and 5 bases, with 13 bases remaining between them. The CDR3 sequence is 13 residues long. CDR1 and CDR2 from the germline V gene are MGHDK and SYGVNS. CDR3 DNA: TGTGCCAGCAGCGCTCCCGGACAGTATGGCTACACCTTC. Its protein is CASSAPGQYGYTF.

This clonotype showed up just a few times. J is TRBJ1-5 and V is TRBV20-1, with unresolved D. The V and J ends lost 5 bases and 4 bases respectively, with 12 bases between them. The CDR3 is 13 residues long. The germline gives CDR1 DFQATT, CDR2 SNEGSKA (reference sequence). CDR3 amino acids: CSAARTDNQPQHF. CDR3 coding DNA: TGCAGTGCTGCCCGCACCGATAATCAGCCCCAGCATTTT.

This clonotype has more than one count but fewer than ten. The CDR3 reads CASSQGSGGVYNEQFF. DNA of the CDR3: TGCGCCAGCAGCCAAGGGTCGGGAGGAGTATACAATGAGCAGTTCTTC. This chain links TRBV4-1 with TRBJ2-1; 7 bases match TRBD2. J gave up 4 bases and V 1 base, and 7 bases lay outside the gene matches. CDR3 length: 16 amino acids. Germline loops: CDR1 MGHRA, CDR2 YSYEKL.

The rearrangement uses TRBV9 and TRBJ1-1; D might be TRBD1 (5 bases). Trimming shortened V by 4 bases and J by 8 bases, and 18 bases separated the two germline ends. Germline loops: CDR1 SGDLS, CDR2 YYNGEE. The CDR3 length is 14 residues. CDR3 in DNA: TGTGCCAGCAGCCCAAGTGGTGGGGCAGTCGAAGCTTTCTTT. Translating it yields CASSPSGGAVEAFF.

This clonotype has a handful of counts. The chain recombines TRBV4-1 with TRBJ1-1, with D hard to call. Germline V gene sequence: CDR1 MGHRA, CDR2 YSYEKL. CDR3 length: 16 residues. V dropped 1 base and J dropped 1 base, with 13 bases sitting between them. CDR3 sequence (DNA): TGCGCCAGCAGCCAAGTTTTTACACGATCGAACACTGAAGCTTTCTTT. This gives the protein CASSQVFTRSNTEAFF.

The CDR3 DNA is TGCGCCAGCAGTCCTAGGCAGGGTTCCTACAATGAGCAGTTCTTC. It specifies CASSPRQGSYNEQFF. V is TRBV5-1 and J is TRBJ2-1; tentatively, D is TRBD1 (5 bases). From germline, CDR1 is SGHRS and CDR2 YFSETQ. The length of the CDR3 is 15 residues. With 5 bases removed from V and 1 base from J, the gap between germline ends came to 13 bases.

V usage is TRBV27 and J usage is TRBJ2-3; 10 bases fit TRBD2. The CDR3 has 16 amino acids. The V segment lost 3 bases and the J segment 3 bases; nucleotides outside the gene matches: 6. Germline loops: CDR1 MNHEY, CDR2 SMNVEV (reference sequence). CDR3 amino acids: CASSFYSSGRTDTQYF. The CDR3 DNA sequence: TGTGCCAGCAGTTTCTATTCTAGCGGGAGAACAGATACGCAGTATTTT.

This chain links TRBV28 with TRBJ2-5, with 8 positions matching TRBD1. Looked up from germline, CDR1 is MDHEN and CDR2 is SYDVKM. The V gene end was trimmed by 8 bases and the J gene end by 5 bases; junction bases not matched to a gene: 16. The CDR3 runs to 16 residues. CDR3 nucleotide sequence: TGTGCCAGCCTCACCGGTGGACAGGGTTGGCGGGAGACCCAGTACTTC. Translating it yields CASLTGGQGWRETQYF.

This clonotype turned up a few times. The gene calls are TRBV5-1 and TRBJ1-2; TRBD1 matches at 7 bases. CDR1 SGHRS and CDR2 YFSETQ come from the germline V gene. V trimming: 0 bases; J trimming: 8 bases; junction bases outside the gene matches: 10. This CDR3 spans 15 amino acids. Here the CDR3 DNA reads TGCGCCAGCAGCTTGGATGGGACAGCCTCTCGGGGCTACACCTTC. It specifies CASSLDGTASRGYTF.

The chain recombines TRBV10-3 with TRBJ1-2, with D possibly TRBD1 on 5 matching bases. There are 15 residues in the CDR3. Per germline, CDR1 ENHRY and CDR2 SYGVKD. The V gene lost 8 bases and the J gene lost 3 bases, with 19 bases spanning the gap. CDR3 in amino acids: CAIGDRLLSDYGYTF. CDR3 in DNA: TGTGCCATCGGGGACCGACTCCTATCGGACTATGGCTACACCTTC.